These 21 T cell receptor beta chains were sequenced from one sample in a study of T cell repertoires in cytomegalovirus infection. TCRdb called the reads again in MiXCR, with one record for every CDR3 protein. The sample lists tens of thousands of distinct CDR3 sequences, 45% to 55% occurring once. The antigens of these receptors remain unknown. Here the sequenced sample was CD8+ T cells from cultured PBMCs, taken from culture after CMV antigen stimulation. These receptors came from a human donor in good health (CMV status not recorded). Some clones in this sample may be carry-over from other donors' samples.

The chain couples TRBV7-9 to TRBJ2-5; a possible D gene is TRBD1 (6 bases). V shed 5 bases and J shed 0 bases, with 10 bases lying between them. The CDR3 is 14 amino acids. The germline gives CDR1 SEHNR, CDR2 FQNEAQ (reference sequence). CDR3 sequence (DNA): TGTGCCAGCAGCCAAACAGGGTACCAAGAGACCCAGTACTTC. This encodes CASSQTGYQETQYF.

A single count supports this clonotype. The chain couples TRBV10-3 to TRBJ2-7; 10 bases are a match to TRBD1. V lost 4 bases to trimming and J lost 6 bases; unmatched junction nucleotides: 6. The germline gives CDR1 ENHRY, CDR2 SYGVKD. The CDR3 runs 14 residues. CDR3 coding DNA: TGTGCCATCAGTGGCCGGGACAGGGGTTCCGAGCAGTACTTC. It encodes CAISGRDRGSEQYF.

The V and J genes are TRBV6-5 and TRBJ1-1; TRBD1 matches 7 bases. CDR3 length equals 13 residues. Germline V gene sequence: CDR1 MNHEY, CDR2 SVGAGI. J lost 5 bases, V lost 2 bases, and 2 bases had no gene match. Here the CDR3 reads CASSYNRGTEAFF. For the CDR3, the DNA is TGTGCCAGCAGTTACAACAGGGGTACTGAAGCTTTCTTT.

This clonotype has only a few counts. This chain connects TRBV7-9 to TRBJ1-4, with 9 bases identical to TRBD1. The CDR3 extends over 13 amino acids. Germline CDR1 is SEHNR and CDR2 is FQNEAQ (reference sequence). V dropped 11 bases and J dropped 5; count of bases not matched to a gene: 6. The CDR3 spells CALWTGANEKLFF. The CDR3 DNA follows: TGTGCCCTATGGACAGGGGCGAATGAAAAACTGTTTTTT.

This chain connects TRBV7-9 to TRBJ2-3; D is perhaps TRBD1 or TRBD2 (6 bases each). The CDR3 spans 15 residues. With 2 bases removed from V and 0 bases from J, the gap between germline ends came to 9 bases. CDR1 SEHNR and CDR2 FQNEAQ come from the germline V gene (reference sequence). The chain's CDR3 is CASSLRGQSTDTQYF. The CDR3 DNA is TGTGCCAGCAGCTTACGGGGGCAGAGCACAGATACGCAGTATTTT.

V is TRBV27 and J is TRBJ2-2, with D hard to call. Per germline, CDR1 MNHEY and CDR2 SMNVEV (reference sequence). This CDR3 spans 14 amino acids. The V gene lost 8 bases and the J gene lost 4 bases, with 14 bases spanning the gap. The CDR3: CASALLGVTGELFF. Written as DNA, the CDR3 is TGTGCCAGCGCTCTCCTAGGAGTCACCGGGGAGCTGTTTTTT.

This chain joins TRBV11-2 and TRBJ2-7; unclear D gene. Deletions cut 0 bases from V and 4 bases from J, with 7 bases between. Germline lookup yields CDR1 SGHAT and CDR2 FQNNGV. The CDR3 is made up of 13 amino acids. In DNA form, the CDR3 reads TGTGCCAGCAGCTTAGAGGTGGAATACGAGCAGTACTTC. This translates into CASSLEVEYEQYF.

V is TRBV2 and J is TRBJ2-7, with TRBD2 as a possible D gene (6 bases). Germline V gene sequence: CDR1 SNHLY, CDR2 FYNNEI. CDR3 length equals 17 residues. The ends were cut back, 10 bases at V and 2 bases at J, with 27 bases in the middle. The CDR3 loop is CANEPGLTTLGPYEQYF. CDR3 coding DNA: TGTGCCAACGAGCCGGGACTTACTACCTTGGGACCCTACGAGCAGTACTTC.

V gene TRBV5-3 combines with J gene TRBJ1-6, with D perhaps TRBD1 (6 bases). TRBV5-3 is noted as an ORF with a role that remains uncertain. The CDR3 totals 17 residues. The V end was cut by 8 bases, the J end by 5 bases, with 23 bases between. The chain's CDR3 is CASSLIQGGLDNSPLHF. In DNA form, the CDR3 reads TGTGCCAGCAGCCTCATACAGGGAGGCCTGGATAATTCACCCCTCCACTTT.

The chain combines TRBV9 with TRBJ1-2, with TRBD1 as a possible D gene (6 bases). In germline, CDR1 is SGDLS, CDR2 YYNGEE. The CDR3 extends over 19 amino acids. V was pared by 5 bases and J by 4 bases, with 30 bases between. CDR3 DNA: TGTGCCAGCAGTTTTACACCGGACAGCTACCTACTAGGGCCCTATGGCTACACCTTC. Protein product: CASSFTPDSYLLGPYGYTF.

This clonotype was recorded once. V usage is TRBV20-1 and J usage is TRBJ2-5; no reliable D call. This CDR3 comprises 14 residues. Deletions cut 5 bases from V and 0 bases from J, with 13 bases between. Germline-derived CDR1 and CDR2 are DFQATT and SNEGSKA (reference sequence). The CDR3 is CSAGFGRYQETQYF. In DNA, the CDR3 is TGCAGTGCTGGATTCGGACGCTACCAAGAGACCCAGTACTTC.

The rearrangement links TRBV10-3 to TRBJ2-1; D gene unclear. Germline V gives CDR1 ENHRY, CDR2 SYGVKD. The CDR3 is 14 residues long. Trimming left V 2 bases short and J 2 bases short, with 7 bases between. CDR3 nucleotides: TGTGCCATCAGTGAGCGGCTAGCCTACAATGAGCAGTTCTTC. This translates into CAISERLAYNEQFF.

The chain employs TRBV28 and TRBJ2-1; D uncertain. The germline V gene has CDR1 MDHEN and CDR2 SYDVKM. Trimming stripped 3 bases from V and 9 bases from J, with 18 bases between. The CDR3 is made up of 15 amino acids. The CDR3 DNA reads TGTGCCAGCAGTTTGATGTCCTTACTCCAGATTGAGCAGTTCTTC. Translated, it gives CASSLMSLLQIEQFF.

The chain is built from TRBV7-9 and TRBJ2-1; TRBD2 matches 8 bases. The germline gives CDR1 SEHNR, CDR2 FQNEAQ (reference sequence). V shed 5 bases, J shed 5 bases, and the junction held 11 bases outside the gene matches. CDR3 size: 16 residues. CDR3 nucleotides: TGTGCCAGCAGCGCCCAGGTAGCGGGGACGAACAATGAGCAGTTCTTC. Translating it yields CASSAQVAGTNNEQFF.

CDR3 in amino acids: CAIKETGSYNEQFF. In DNA, the CDR3 is TGTGCCATCAAAGAAACCGGATCCTACAATGAGCAGTTCTTC. The gene calls are TRBV10-3 and TRBJ2-1; D not resolved. The CDR3 has 14 amino acids. Per germline, CDR1 ENHRY and CDR2 SYGVKD. The germline V and J ends were trimmed by 7 bases and 1 base, with 11 bases remaining between them.

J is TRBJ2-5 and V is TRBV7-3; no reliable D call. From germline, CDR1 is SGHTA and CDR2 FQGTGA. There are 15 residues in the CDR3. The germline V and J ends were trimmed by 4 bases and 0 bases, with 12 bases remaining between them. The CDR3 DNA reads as TGTGCCAGCAGCTCCATGACGGAGAACCAAGAGACCCAGTACTTC. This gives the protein CASSSMTENQETQYF. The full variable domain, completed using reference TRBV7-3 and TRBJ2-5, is GAGVSQTPSNKVTEKGKYVELRCDPISGHTALYWYRQSLGQGPEFLIYFQGTGAADDSGLPNDRFFAVRPEGSVSTLKIQRTERGDSAVYLCASSSMTENQETQYFGPGTRLLVL.

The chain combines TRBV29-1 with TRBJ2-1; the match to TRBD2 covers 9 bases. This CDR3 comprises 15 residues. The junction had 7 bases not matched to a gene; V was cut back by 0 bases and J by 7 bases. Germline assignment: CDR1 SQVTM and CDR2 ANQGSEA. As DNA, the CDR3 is TGCAGCGTTGAAGAGTATAGCGGGAGAGTTAATGAGCAGTTCTTC. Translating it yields CSVEEYSGRVNEQFF.

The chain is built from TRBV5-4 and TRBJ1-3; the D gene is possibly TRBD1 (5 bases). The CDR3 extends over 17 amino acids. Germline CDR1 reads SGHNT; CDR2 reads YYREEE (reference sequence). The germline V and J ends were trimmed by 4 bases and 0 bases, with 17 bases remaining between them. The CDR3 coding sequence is TGTGCCAGCAGCGTAGACAGTCGGGGGGGCTCTGGAAACACCATATATTTT. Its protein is CASSVDSRGGSGNTIYF.

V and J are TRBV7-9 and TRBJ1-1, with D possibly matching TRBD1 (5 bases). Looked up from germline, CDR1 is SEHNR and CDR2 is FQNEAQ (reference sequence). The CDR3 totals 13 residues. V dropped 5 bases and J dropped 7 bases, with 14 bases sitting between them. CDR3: CASSEMGRIEAFF. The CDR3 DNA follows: TGTGCCAGCAGCGAAATGGGACGGATTGAAGCTTTCTTT. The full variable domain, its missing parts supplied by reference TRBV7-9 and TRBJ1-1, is DTGVSQNPRHKITKRGQNVTFRCDPISEHNRLYWYRQTLGQGPEFLTYFQNEAQLEKSRLLSDRFSAERPKGSFSTLEIQRTEQGDSAMYLCASSEMGRIEAFFGQGTRLTVV.

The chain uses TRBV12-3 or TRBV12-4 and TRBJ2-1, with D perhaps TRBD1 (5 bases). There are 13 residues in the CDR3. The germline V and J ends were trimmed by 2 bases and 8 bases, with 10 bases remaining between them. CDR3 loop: CASSLTLTDEQFF. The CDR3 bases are TGTGCCAGCAGTTTAACCCTGACAGATGAGCAGTTCTTC.

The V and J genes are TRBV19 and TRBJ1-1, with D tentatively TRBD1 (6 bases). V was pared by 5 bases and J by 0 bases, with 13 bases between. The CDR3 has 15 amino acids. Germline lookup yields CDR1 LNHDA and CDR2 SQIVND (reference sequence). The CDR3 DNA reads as TGTGCCAGTAGTTTCGGTACAGGGATGAACACTGAAGCTTTCTTT. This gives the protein CASSFGTGMNTEAFF. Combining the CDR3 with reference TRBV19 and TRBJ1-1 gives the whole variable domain DGGITQSPKYLFRKEGQNVTLSCEQNLNHDAMYWYRQDPGQGLRLIYYSQIVNDFQKGDIAEGYSVSREKKESFPLTVTSAQKNPTAFYLCASSFGTGMNTEAFFGQGTRLTVV.